This T cell receptor (beta chain) was identified during a study of cytomegalovirus exposure and HLA in healthy donors (TCRdb year 2017). Looking at the study overall: In an earlier analysis of 550 to 750 of the donors, 250 to 350 Gb of sequence data and 90 million to 120 million unique TCR beta sequences from about 190 million T cells were reported. In an earlier analysis of 500 to 650 of the donors, high-throughput TCR beta sequencing was used to judge whether each TCR beta V gene segment behaved as functional or pseudogenic. On average, around 200,000 unique TCR beta nucleotide sequences were sequenced per donor among about 400 genotyped donors of the cohort, with 15% to 20% of those sequences being non-productive. The number of donors typed differed by locus, with roughly 620-630 for A, B, C, DRB1 and DQB1, roughly 520 for DQA1, 600 to 610 for DPA1, and 472 for DPB1. Class I and class II HLA loci were covered by the typing at four-digit resolution. To predict cytomegalovirus infection status, the study combined high-throughput TCR immunosequencing, statistical association of individual TCRs with disease status, and machine learning. All discovery cohort repertoires had been generated on a single sequencing platform. Alongside the repertoire data, information on donor age, sex, ethnicity and CMV serostatus was compiled. Along with the roughly 710-subject first cohort, a separate validation cohort of around 120 different subjects was used. Rather than drawing on any new phenotypic data, the later analysis identified candidate immune exposures from TCR beta sequences and the way those sequences occurred across donors. The study used immunosequencing to profile the T cell repertoires of under 700 subjects and linked those repertoires to cytomegalovirus serostatus. A later genetic analysis took genome-wide SNP genotypes for about three fifths of the 666 donors and used that subset as a discovery cohort. A few DR-DQ haplotypes were treated as single units for association and clustering because of strong linkage in the cohort. The study aimed to test whether cataloging public T cell receptors could reveal signatures of past pathogen exposure. In a later analysis, previously published TCR beta repertoires from 550 to 750 donors were re-analyzed and high-resolution HLA genotyping was added so that TCR occurrence patterns could be studied. An early release that covered 640 HLA-typed donors contained 300 to 350 gigabases of sequencing data and about 93 million unique TCR sequences. Of the roughly 400 genotyped donors, approximately 83% fell in the genetic ancestry cluster associated with self-reported Caucasian donors.

The cohort was made up of approximately 700 healthy bone marrow donors. At the time of sampling, every cohort member was nominally healthy, though immune exposures that went unrecorded were likely present. The donor was CMV seronegative and was included in the group of a few hundred seronegative cohort members. Every donor gave a peripheral blood sample, and the peripheral blood mononuclear cells from that sample were used for TCR beta sequencing. The Qiagen DNeasy Blood Extraction Kit was used to extract genomic DNA from the blood cell samples. Overall study results and their limits: The authors suggested that the approach could potentially be generalized to other disease states and immunological phenotypes. In the study, around 150 TCR beta chains were listed as associated with cytomegalovirus. A later analysis associated about 16,000 TCR beta sequences with specific HLA alleles at a false discovery rate of 0.05. The presence/absence analyses assumed that sequencing depth was roughly uniform across donors, and that assumption may not be true. Across donors, most TCR sequences were observed very rarely, whereas some public TCRs were present in many individuals. Most CMV-associated TCR beta chains appeared to be HLA-restricted in a later analysis, and the HLA associations seemed to be driven largely by CMV exposure. A further reported finding was that TCR beta sequences accurately predicted the HLA-A and HLA-B alleles for most subjects in the first cohort. In both the original and validation cohorts, the classifier was reported to diagnose cytomegalovirus status with high specificity and sensitivity. Roughly 17 rarely observed V segments, including chromosome 9 orphons, were excluded from the earlier analysis of several hundred of the donors because counts were too low. In a later analysis, HLA-associated TCR beta chains showed more clonal expansion and lower generation probabilities than non-associated chains that were equally common. In a later genetic analysis, a missense DCLRE1C variant was associated with V-gene and J-gene trimming of TCR beta chains, and the association was replicated in an independent cohort. The only immune exposure information available for the cohort was CMV serostatus. When HLA alleles, especially DR and DQ, strongly co-occurred, TCR associations were difficult to assign to individual alleles. A group of highly shared sequence variants was considered likely to be a technical artifact of the sequencing pipeline. Some IMGT-functional V segments, including TRBV6-2 and TRBV6-3, could not be told apart with the 87-base-pair reads, so those segments were excluded. Several of the top co-occurrence clusters appeared to be linked to parvovirus B19, influenza, CMV and Epstein-Barr virus, according to a later analysis. In vitro tests confirmed that three of the cytomegalovirus-associated TCR beta chains recognize cytomegalovirus antigens. In a later genetic analysis, fewer N-insertions in productive TCRs were reported among donors in an Asian-associated ancestry cluster than the roughly 700-donor mean. An earlier analysis of several hundred of the donors showed that most TCR beta V segments appeared in productive rearrangements either about 87% or about 30% of the time, which broadly matched IMGT annotations. Linkage disequilibrium might explain the correlated functional status among segregating V segments, but an unknown experimental factor could not be ruled out. Because some donors lacked HLA typing at each locus, the association tests relied only on the typed subset. According to a later analysis, TCR association rates differed among HLA loci, with DRB1 alleles showing the most associated TCRs and HLA-C alleles showing the fewest. In this cohort, only TCR beta chains were sequenced, and detectable features were limited by the absence of alpha or paired-chain data.

Libraries were built with the immunoSEQ multiplex PCR assay. The multiplex PCR relied on a mix of 60 forward primers for TCR Vbeta segments and 13 reverse primers for TCR Jbeta segments. The CDR3 region of rearranged TCR beta genes was amplified from genomic DNA by a multiplex PCR assay. Amplified TCR beta libraries were sequenced as 87-base-pair reads on the Illumina HiSeq System. The authors' pipeline ran thus. In a later analysis, tens of millions of unique TCR beta chains were counted across the 690 or so repertoires, and roughly 11 million of these chains were shared by at least two donors. Raw reads were error-corrected and collapsed into unique sequences with a nearest-neighbor algorithm that merged closely related sequences to remove PCR and sequencing errors. To assign V, D and J gene segments, CDR3 sequences were aligned to IMGT reference sequences. Each retained sequence needed at least a six-nucleotide match to both a V gene segment and a J gene segment. Rearrangements were called productive when the CDR3 lacked stop codons and stayed in frame with V and J; all others were non-productive. CDR3 was defined by IMGT convention, running from the second conserved V-encoded cysteine to the conserved J-encoded phenylalanine. In an earlier analysis of roughly 610 of the donors, sequences lacking an unambiguous match to a single V gene segment were excluded. An earlier analysis of some 500 of the donors classified V segments as functional when productive rearrangements were above 56.7% and as segregating when the standard deviation between donors was above 5%. A statistical classification framework was developed to diagnose cytomegalovirus status using the catalog of TCR beta chain sequences. In a later analysis, V and J genes were assigned by comparing TCR nucleotide sequences against IMGT/GENE-DB human TR gene sequences. In a later analysis, CDR3 sequences and most-parsimonious VDJ recombination scenarios were assigned using the TCRdist pipeline. In a later analysis, each TCR beta chain was defined by its CDR3 amino acid sequence together with its V-gene family, and reads lacking a unique V-gene family were excluded. As a way to deal with suspected cross-contamination and a sequencing artifact, a later analysis dropped approximately 590 nucleotide sequences that were highly shared and had low generation probability. For each public chain, a later analysis derived a clonal expansion index from normalized ranks of inferred template counts within each repertoire. In a later analysis, generation probabilities were computed using a VDJ recombination model fitted to out-of-frame rearrangements, and the results were checked against IGoR. A later analysis scored TCR-TCR, TCR-HLA and TCR-CMV co-occurrence with hypergeometric tests, applying a repertoire-size bias correction to TCR pairs. False discovery rates were estimated in a later analysis by permuting HLA or CMV assignments 20 times. A later analysis grouped co-occurring TCRs with DBSCAN, adding TCRdist sequence similarity when clustering within HLA-allele-positive subsets. Repertoires with fewer than 30,000 or more than 120,000 public chains, plus five repertoires with anomalous nucleotide sharing, were excluded from co-occurrence clustering. Entries here come from immuneACCESS through TCRdb and include only in-frame sequences with V and J called. Some clones fail to appear in such tables; in the studies checked, an unresolved V gene covers under half of the shortfall, and the cause of the remainder is unknown. That table is the source of V, J and clone size, and D and trimming were worked out from the DNA. The sample profile shows some 150,000 clones; 60% to 80% of them were found once. The ten largest clones add up to over 1.1% of the sample.

This clone was counted between two and nine times. Its binding antigen is unknown. No much larger clone exists at a distance of one base, and base qualities are not known. V is pruned by 7 bases and J by 0 bases, leaving 2 bases of the junction without a gene match. The CDR3 holds 13 amino acids from the cysteine to the phenylalanine. Only the CDR3 part of the read is kept: 39 bases, read in frame from the first base. Looking up the germline V gene yields CDR1 SQVTM and CDR2 ANQGSEA. This receptor was obtained from a male donor in good health and CMV-seronegative. The chain uses TRBV29-1 and TRBJ1-1; 10 of the junction bases match TRBD1. What was sequenced was PBMCs. The DNA reads as follows: TGCAGCGGGGACAGGGGAATGAACACTGAAGCTTTCTTT. This codes for CSGDRGMNTEAFF.